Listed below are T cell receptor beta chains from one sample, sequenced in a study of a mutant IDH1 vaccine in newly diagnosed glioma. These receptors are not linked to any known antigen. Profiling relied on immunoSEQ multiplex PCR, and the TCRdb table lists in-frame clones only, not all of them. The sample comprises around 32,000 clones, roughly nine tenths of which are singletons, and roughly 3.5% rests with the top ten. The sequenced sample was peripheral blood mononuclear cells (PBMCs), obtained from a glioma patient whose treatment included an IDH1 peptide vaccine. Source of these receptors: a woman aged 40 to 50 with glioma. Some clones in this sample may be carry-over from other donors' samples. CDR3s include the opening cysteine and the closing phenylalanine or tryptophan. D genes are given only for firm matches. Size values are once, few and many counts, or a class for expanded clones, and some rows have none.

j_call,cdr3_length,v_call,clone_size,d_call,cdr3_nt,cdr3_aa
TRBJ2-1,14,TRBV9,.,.,TGTGCCAGCAGCGGGACAACCACTGGCGGTGAGCAGTTCTTC,CASSGTTTGGEQFF
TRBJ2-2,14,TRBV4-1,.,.,TGCGCCAGCAGCCAAGTCGGGAACACCGGGGAGCTGTTTTTT,CASSQVGNTGELFF
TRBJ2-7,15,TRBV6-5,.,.,TGTGCCAGCAGTTACGGGACCCCAACTTCCTACGAGCAGTACTTC,CASSYGTPTSYEQYF
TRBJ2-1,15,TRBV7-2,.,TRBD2,TGTGCCAGCAGCTCCGGGACTAGCGGTTACAATGAGCAGTTCTTC,CASSSGTSGYNEQFF
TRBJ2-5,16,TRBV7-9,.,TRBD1,TGTGCCAGCAGCTTAGCGGGGACAGGAGGGTTAGAGACCCAGTACTTC,CASSLAGTGGLETQYF
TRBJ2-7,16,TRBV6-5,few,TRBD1,TGTGCCAGCAGTTCCACCAAGGGGACAGGAGTAAACGAGCAGTACTTC,CASSSTKGTGVNEQYF
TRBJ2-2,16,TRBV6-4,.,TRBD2,TGTGCCAGCAGCCCGATAGCGGGGACCAACACCGGGGAGCTGTTTTTT,CASSPIAGTNTGELFF
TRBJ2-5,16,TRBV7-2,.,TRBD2,TGTGCCAGCAGCCAGGGACTAGCGGGGAAGGGGGAGACCCAGTACTTC,CASSQGLAGKGETQYF
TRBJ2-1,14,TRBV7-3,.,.,TGTGCCAGCAGCTTCGGGACATTCAACAATGAGCAGTTCTTC,CASSFGTFNNEQFF
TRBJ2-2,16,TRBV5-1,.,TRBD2,TGCGCCAGCAGCTTGGAATTAGCGGGAGACACCGGGGAGCTGTTTTTT,CASSLELAGDTGELFF
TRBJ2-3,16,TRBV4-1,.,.,TGCGCCAGCAGCCAAGAGGGCTTCCTGCCACCAGATACGCAGTATTTT,CASSQEGFLPPDTQYF
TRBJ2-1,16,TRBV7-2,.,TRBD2,TGTGCCAGCAGTCCAACTAGCGGGGGGGCCCGAAATGAGCAGTTCTTC,CASSPTSGGARNEQFF
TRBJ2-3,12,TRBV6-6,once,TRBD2,TGTGCCAGCAGCGGGGGGGGAGATACGCAGTATTTT,CASSGGGDTQYF
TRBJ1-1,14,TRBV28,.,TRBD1,TGTGCCAGCGTTCGTCAGGGGGCTCTGAGAGAAGCTTTCTTT,CASVRQGALREAFF
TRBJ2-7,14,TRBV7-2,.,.,TGTGCCAGCAGCTCACACAGGGTAGCCTACGAGCAGTACTTC,CASSSHRVAYEQYF
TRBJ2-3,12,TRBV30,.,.,TGTGCCTGGACTAGCAAAACAGATACGCAGTATTTT,CAWTSKTDTQYF
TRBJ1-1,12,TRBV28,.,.,TGTGCCAGCAGTTCCAGACACACTGAAGCTTTCTTT,CASSSRHTEAFF
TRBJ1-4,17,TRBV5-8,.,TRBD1,TGTGCCAGCAGTTCAGGACAGGGGGCTGCAACTAATGAAAAACTGTTTTTT,CASSSGQGAATNEKLFF
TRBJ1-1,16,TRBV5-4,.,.,TGTGCCAGCAGCTTGTTCCCGAGGGGGGGGGACTTTGAAGCTTTCTTT,CASSLFPRGGDFEAFF
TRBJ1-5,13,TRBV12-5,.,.,TGTGCTAGTGCAGGGGAGGAAGGCCAGCCCCAGCATTTT,CASAGEEGQPQHF
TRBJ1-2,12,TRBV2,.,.,TGTGCCAGCACGCGTGTTGGGTATGGCTACACCTTC,CASTRVGYGYTF
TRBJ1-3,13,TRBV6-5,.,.,TGTGCCAGCACTACCCTCTCTGGAAACACCATATATTTT,CASTTLSGNTIYF
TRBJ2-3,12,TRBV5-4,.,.,TGTGCCAGCAGCTTGGAGGCAGATACGCAGTATTTT,CASSLEADTQYF
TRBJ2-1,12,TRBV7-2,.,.,TGTGCCAGCAGCTTAGTTAAGATTGAGCAGTTCTTC,CASSLVKIEQFF
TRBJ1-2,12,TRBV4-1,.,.,TGCGCCAGCAGCCAAGCTAACTATGGCTACACCTTC,CASSQANYGYTF